The entry below gives a single T cell receptor (beta chain) sequence along with its context. It may be a read error: a sequence one base away is much more abundant. Isolation of PBMCs gave at least 7 million cells per sample. Extractions gave at least 5.5 micrograms of total RNA per sample. A second PCR, run for 7 to 11 cycles, used a sample-barcoded 5' primer plus a J-beta primer mix. TCRdb used MiXCR to reprocess the 5' RACE reads, holding one entry per CDR3 protein. The data contain just under 900,000 distinct CDR3 sequences, 25% to 30% of them singletons. The data belong to a study of blood T cells in healthy people across ages. The V end lost 2 bases, the J end lost 4 bases, and 14 bases lay between the germline ends. The CDR3 runs to 15 residues. Per germline, CDR1 MDHEN and CDR2 SYDVKM.

Sequencing input: blood. The rearrangement uses TRBV28 and TRBJ2-5; a possible D gene is TRBD2 (6 bases). This receptor was obtained from a woman of 80 years or more in good health. CDR3 protein: CASSLPRLDGETQYF. The CDR3 region has the DNA TGTGCCAGCAGTTTACCCCGACTAGACGGAGAGACCCAGTACTTC.